The 16 T cell receptor beta chains below were found in one sample sequenced in a study of blood T cell repertoires in COVID-19 (TCRdb year 2020). The library was obtained by the immunoSEQ multiplex PCR assay. The table was pulled from immuneACCESS by TCRdb, which kept in-frame rearrangements only. Such tables lose some clones; where checked, under half of the loss comes from unresolved V genes, and the rest has no known cause. In all, the sample holds 250,000 to 300,000 clones, and 80% to 90% of those were seen once. About 12% of the sample rests with the top ten. Input material: peripheral blood. Receptors originate from a woman aged 25 to 45 with COVID-19, enrolled during active disease.

The chain uses TRBV2 and TRBJ1-5; D is unclear. This CDR3 is built from 15 residues. CDR1 is SNHLY, CDR2 FYNNEI, per germline. With 2 bases removed from V and 4 bases from J, the gap between germline ends came to 12 bases. CDR3 amino acids: CASSEYQRHNQPQHF. In DNA, the CDR3 is TGTGCCAGCAGTGAATATCAGCGCCATAATCAGCCCCAGCATTTT.

This rearrangement joins TRBV19 to TRBJ1-2, with 7 nucleotides matching TRBD1. The CDR3 runs 16 residues. The ends lost 3 bases at V and 8 bases at J; junction bases unmatched: 15. Germline CDR1 is LNHDA and CDR2 is SQIVND (reference sequence). The CDR3 sequence: CASSIGQGVLAWGYTF. The CDR3 region has the DNA TGTGCCAGTAGTATTGGGCAGGGGGTTCTCGCTTGGGGCTACACCTTC.

V gene TRBV18 combines with J gene TRBJ2-5; D is unclear. This CDR3 spans 14 amino acids. Trimming shortened V by 4 bases and J by 2 bases, and 11 bases separated the two germline ends. Germline CDR1 and CDR2: KGHSH and LQKENI. The DNA for the CDR3 is TGTGCCAGCTCACATGGTCAGTTTCAAGAGACCCAGTACTTC. Translated: CASSHGQFQETQYF.

The chain carries TRBV29-1 and TRBJ2-7; D is possibly TRBD2 (6 bases). The germline V gene encodes CDR1 SQVTM and CDR2 ANQGSEA. This CDR3 spans 11 amino acids. The V end lost 7 bases, the J end lost 7 bases, and 14 bases lay between the germline ends. CDR3 residues: CSAPVGGEQYF. The CDR3 coding sequence is TGCAGCGCCCCAGTGGGGGGAGAGCAGTACTTC.

This chain uses TRBV27 with TRBJ1-1, with D hard to call. Trimming removed 5 bases at V and 6 bases at J, with 10 bases between. CDR3 length: 12 residues. Germline V gene sequence: CDR1 MNHEY, CDR2 SMNVEV (reference sequence). In DNA form, the CDR3 reads TGTGCCAGCAGTCCCGGTAGTTCTGAAGCTTTCTTT. Translation gives CASSPGSSEAFF.

The chain employs TRBV6-1 and TRBJ2-2; 9 bases agree with TRBD1. The CDR3 contains 16 residues. Germline V gene data show CDR1 as MNHNS and CDR2 as SASEGT. The J segment lost 4 bases and the V segment lost 2 bases, leaving 5 bases of the junction unmatched. For the CDR3, the DNA is TGTGCCAGCAGTGAATGGGACAGGGATCGCACCGGGGAGCTGTTTTTT. Translating it yields CASSEWDRDRTGELFF.

The chain combines TRBV5-1 with TRBJ1-1, with D tentatively TRBD1 (5 bases). The germline V and J ends were trimmed by 0 bases and 0 bases, with 12 bases remaining between them. The germline V gene encodes CDR1 SGHRS and CDR2 YFSETQ. The CDR3 contains 16 residues. The CDR3 DNA reads as TGCGCCAGCAGCTTGGAATGGGGCAACTTGAACACTGAAGCTTTCTTT. This sequence encodes CASSLEWGNLNTEAFF.

The chain has TRBV2 and TRBJ1-5; maybe TRBD1 (5 bases). The CDR3 loop spans 13 amino acids. The V gene's germline CDR1 is SNHLY and CDR2 FYNNEI. Trimming removed 3 bases at V and 7 bases at J, with 10 bases between. CDR3 nucleotide sequence: TGTGCCAGCAGTGACAGGGTGGGGCAGCCCCAGCATTTT. This gives the protein CASSDRVGQPQHF.

This sequence joins TRBV27 and TRBJ2-5; TRBD1 is a possible D gene (6 bases). CDR1 is MNHEY, CDR2 SMNVEV, per germline (reference sequence). This CDR3 is 14 amino acids long. Trimming took off 5 bases at V and 3 bases at J, with 13 bases between the two ends. This chain's CDR3 is CASSDRTGKETQYF. CDR3 in DNA: TGTGCCAGCAGTGACAGGACCGGGAAAGAGACCCAGTACTTC.

The rearrangement joins TRBV15 to TRBJ1-4; D gene uncertain. V was trimmed by 5 bases and J by 0 bases, leaving 10 bases between them. The germline gives CDR1 LNHNV, CDR2 YYDKDF (reference sequence). The CDR3 covers 15 residues. For the CDR3, the DNA is TGTGCCACCAGCTTTCCTCCTGCAACTAATGAAAAACTGTTTTTT. It encodes CATSFPPATNEKLFF.

Concerning this clone itself: The sample holds other DNA sequences that translate to the same CDR3. DNA of the CDR3: TGTGCCAGCTCACCCCCGAGCTCCTACGAGCAGTACTTC. Protein sequence: CASSPPSSYEQYF. The chain carries TRBV18 and TRBJ2-7; no clear D. CDR3 length equals 13 residues. Germline CDR1 KGHSH, CDR2 LQKENI. The V and J ends lost 3 bases and 0 bases respectively, with 6 bases between them.

This clone was counted between two and nine times. Additional DNA sequences in this sample encode the identical CDR3. The chain combines TRBV5-1 with TRBJ2-2, with a possible D match to TRBD1 (5 bases). Germline V lookup: CDR1 SGHRS, CDR2 YFSETQ. V shed 0 bases and J shed 3 bases, with 6 bases lying between them. The CDR3 totals 14 residues. The CDR3 sequence: CASSLARDTGELFF. The CDR3 DNA reads as TGCGCCAGCAGCTTGGCCAGGGACACCGGGGAGCTGTTTTTT.

The chain recombines TRBV7-6 with TRBJ2-1; D may be TRBD1 (8 bases). Trimming stripped 2 bases from V and 10 bases from J, with 18 bases between. CDR3 size: 15 residues. CDR1 is SGHVS, CDR2 FNYEAQ, per germline. The CDR3 loop is CASSLSQGGVGEQFF. The DNA for the CDR3 is TGTGCCAGCAGCTTATCACAGGGGGGGGTAGGGGAGCAGTTCTTC.

V gene TRBV7-8 combines with J gene TRBJ2-7, with 9 positions matching TRBD2. Germline CDR1 is SGHVS and CDR2 is FQNEAQ. V dropped 5 bases and J dropped 4; count of bases not matched to a gene: 15. This CDR3 is 17 amino acids long. The CDR3 protein is CASSLPGGGLALYEQYF. The CDR3 DNA follows: TGTGCCAGCAGCCTACCCGGCGGGGGACTAGCTCTATACGAGCAGTACTTC.

This clone was seen more than once but under ten times. V is TRBV5-1 and J is TRBJ1-2, with D hard to call. This CDR3 region has 10 residues. The V end lost 7 bases, the J end lost 14 bases, and 15 bases lay between the germline ends. The germline gives CDR1 SGHRS, CDR2 YFSETQ. For the CDR3, the DNA is TGCGCCAGCCCCCGACGGAGTAAGACCTTC. Translated, it gives CASPRRSKTF. The complete variable domain, with remaining parts taken from reference TRBV5-1 and TRBJ1-2, reads KAGVTQTPRYLIKTRGQQVTLSCSPISGHRSVSWYQQTPGQGLQFLFEYFSETQRNKGNFPGRFSGRQFSNSRSEMNVSTLELGDSALYLCASPRRSKTFGSGTRLTVV.

This clone showed up just once. The chain uses TRBV3-1 (or the pseudogene TRBV3-2) and TRBJ2-4, with a possible D match to TRBD2 (5 bases). Germline assignment: CDR1 LGHDT and CDR2 YNNKEL (reference sequence). The CDR3 length is 12 residues. With 4 bases removed from V and 5 bases from J, the gap between germline ends came to 6 bases. In DNA, the CDR3 is TGTGCCAGCAGCCCGAGGGAAAACATTCAGTACTTC. The encoded protein is CASSPRENIQYF.